This T cell receptor beta chain was documented in a study of monozygotic twins with inflammatory bowel disease. Whole-study findings and limits: Patient repertoires may have gained variability from differing immunosuppressive treatments. Differing T cell subtypes remained indistinguishable.

The germline gives CDR1 KGHSH, CDR2 LQKENI. The CDR3 is made up of 13 amino acids. Concerning this clonotype itself: Its cognate antigen is unknown.

Eight separate reactions per sample yielded the cDNA. Molecular identifiers with 6-nucleotide sample barcodes were added during cDNA synthesis via template switching. After re-calling the 5' RACE reads, TCRdb lists one entry per CDR3 protein, DNA absent. The sample has 110,000 to 150,000 distinct CDR3 sequences. The specimen sequenced was blood. The chain couples TRBV18 to TRBJ1-4; TCRdb indicates TRBD1, and absent DNA this call remains unverified. This sequence originates from a human donor with ulcerative colitis or Crohn's disease, or a healthy co-twin of an affected twin (not recorded which). The CDR3 region is CASSGDSLEKLFF.